Presented here are 5 T cell receptor beta chains from one specimen sequenced in a study of identical twins. From the 5' RACE reads, TCRdb called clonotypes with MiXCR, one entry per CDR3 protein. The sample includes under 450,000 distinct CDR3 sequences, 15% to 20% of them seen just once. Sequencing was done on a sample of naive T cells sorted from blood. These receptors all stem from a man between 50 and 59 years old in good health.

This clonotype was counted at least ten times. The chain combines TRBV6-5 with TRBJ1-6; D is unresolved. Germline V gene lookup returns CDR1 MNHEY and CDR2 SVGAGI. CDR3 length: 15 amino acids. V lost 0 bases, J lost 9 bases, and 12 bases lay in between. This chain's CDR3 is CASSYSAGPGSPLHF. The CDR3 nucleotides read TGTGCCAGCAGTTACTCGGCAGGACCAGGTTCACCCCTCCACTTT.

Ten or more counts support this clonotype. This chain links TRBV20-1 with TRBJ2-1, with 7 nucleotides matching TRBD1. CDR1 DFQATT and CDR2 SNEGSKA come from the germline V gene (reference sequence). CDR3 length equals 15 residues. V shed 0 bases, J shed 4 bases, and the junction held 6 bases outside the gene matches. In DNA, the CDR3 is TGCAGTGCTAGAGACCCCAGGGACAGTTACAATGAGCAGTTCTTC. Its protein product is CSARDPRDSYNEQFF.

Only a few counts were recorded for this clonotype. As DNA, the CDR3 is TGTGCCACCAGTGACGTCTTACTTTCCACAGATACGCAGTATTTT. Amino acid sequence: CATSDVLLSTDTQYF. The chain combines TRBV24-1 with TRBJ2-3, with D unclear. The length of the CDR3 is 15 residues. Looked up from germline, CDR1 is KGHDR and CDR2 is SFDVKD. V dropped 4 bases and J dropped 2 bases, with 12 bases sitting between them.

The CDR3 protein is CSVGRTGLNEQFF. In DNA, the CDR3 is TGCAGCGTTGGACGTACAGGGTTAAATGAGCAGTTCTTC. V and J are TRBV29-1 and TRBJ2-1; tentative D call: TRBD1 (6 bases). Germline lookup yields CDR1 SQVTM and CDR2 ANQGSEA. V was clipped by 4 bases and J by 7 bases, with 14 bases between them. This CDR3 region has 13 residues.

The V gene is TRBV5-4, the J gene TRBJ2-7; TRBD2 matches 7 bases. The CDR3 totals 14 residues. The germline V gene has CDR1 SGHNT and CDR2 YYREEE (reference sequence). V lost 4 bases to trimming and J lost 4 bases; unmatched junction nucleotides: 8. The CDR3 sequence is CASSIGRGNYEQYF. The CDR3 nucleotides are TGTGCCAGCAGCATTGGGAGGGGTAATTACGAGCAGTACTTC. Full variable domain (rest looked up from reference TRBV5-4 and TRBJ2-7): ETGVTQSPTHLIKTRGQQVTLRCSSQSGHNTVSWYQQALGQGPQFIFQYYREEENGRGNFPPRFSGLQFPNYSSELNVNALELDDSALYLCASSIGRGNYEQYFGPGTRLTVT.